A single sample is the source of the 23 T cell receptor beta chains below, sequenced in a study of T cell responses to AZD1222 COVID-19 vaccine (dated by TCRdb to the early 2020s). The sample's time point label is to be understood as: baseline before first vaccination. The library came from the immunoSEQ multiplex PCR assay. TCRdb retrieved this table from immuneACCESS and kept in-frame rearrangements only. Not all clones are present; in checked studies, unresolved V genes account for under half, and no reason is known for the remainder. Within this sample are roughly 93,000 clones, with around 89% of them counted one time only. The ten largest clones capture roughly 1.7% of the sample. The sequenced sample was peripheral blood, obtained on day 0 of AZD1222 vaccination. These TCRs come from an adult in good health.

The V gene is TRBV19, the J gene TRBJ2-6; D could derive from TRBD1 or TRBD2 (5 bases each). CDR3 length: 15 residues. Germline CDR1 reads LNHDA; CDR2 reads SQIVND (reference sequence). The germline V and J ends were trimmed by 4 bases and 0 bases, with 7 bases remaining between them. CDR3 nucleotides: TGTGCCAGTAGTAGGGGGAGCTCTGGGGCCAACGTCCTGACTTTC. Its protein is CASSRGSSGANVLTF.

The rearrangement links TRBV4-1 to TRBJ1-5, with D possibly being TRBD1 (6 bases). The CDR3 totals 16 residues. Per the germline V gene, CDR1 is MGHRA and CDR2 is YSYEKL. V lost 1 base to trimming and J lost 1 base, with 11 bases between them. The CDR3 is CASSQASGASNQPQHF. The CDR3 region has the DNA TGCGCCAGCAGCCAAGCTTCGGGGGCCAGCAATCAGCCCCAGCATTTT.

The rearrangement uses TRBV11-1 and TRBJ2-1; 9 nucleotides line up with TRBD1. The length of the CDR3 is 15 residues. CDR1 and CDR2 (germline): SGHAT, FQDESV (reference sequence). Trimming took 5 bases from V and 2 from J; bases not matched to a gene: 4. For the CDR3, the DNA is TGTGCCAGCAGCGAGGACAGGGGCCCCTACAATGAGCAGTTCTTC. Its translation is CASSEDRGPYNEQFF.

The gene calls are TRBV25-1 and TRBJ2-1; D is unclear. The CDR3 extends over 13 amino acids. V was trimmed by 10 bases and J by 8 bases, leaving 18 bases between them. Germline CDR1 is MGHDK and CDR2 is SYGVNS. DNA for the CDR3: TGTGCCACTACACGAGGCCTTGTCGATGAGCAGTTCTTC. It yields the protein CATTRGLVDEQFF.

This chain joins TRBV7-2 and TRBJ1-6; 9 bases match TRBD1. Trimming at V came to 5 bases and at J to 9 bases, leaving 5 bases not matched to a gene. Germline loops: CDR1 SGHTA, CDR2 FQGNSA. This CDR3 is 14 amino acids long. As DNA, the CDR3 is TGTGCCAGCAGCCCTAGACAGGGGGTTTCACCCCTCCACTTT. This translates into CASSPRQGVSPLHF.

This clone was detected only a few times. The chain links TRBV30 to TRBJ2-1, with 8 positions matching TRBD2. Germline values: CDR1 GTSNPN, CDR2 SVGIG (reference sequence). The CDR3 loop spans 15 amino acids. V gave up 5 bases and J gave up 5 bases; unmatched junction bases: 11. The CDR3 bases are TGTGCCTGGCAAGTTATAGCGGGGATGCACAATGAGCAGTTCTTC. This codes for CAWQVIAGMHNEQFF.

Note on this clone: At one end the junction does not follow the germline gene, possibly because of a read error. This chain uses TRBV6-6 with TRBJ2-2; D unclear. Germline V gene data show CDR1 as MNHNY and CDR2 as SVGAGI (reference sequence). The CDR3 runs 15 residues. The CDR3 is CASSYFGRNAGELFF. DNA for the CDR3: TGTGCCAGCAGTTACTTCGGACGGAACGCCGGGGAGCTGTTTTTT.

This clone showed up just once. This chain uses TRBV11-1 with TRBJ2-2, with D perhaps TRBD2 (5 bases). CDR1 and CDR2 from the germline V gene are SGHAT and FQDESV (reference sequence). The ends were cut back, 6 bases at V and 3 bases at J, with 8 bases in the middle. This CDR3 is 13 amino acids long. The CDR3 DNA reads as TGTGCCAGCAGTCGGGGTTACACCGGGGAGCTGTTTTTT. Protein product: CASSRGYTGELFF.

The gene calls are TRBV4-1 and TRBJ2-7; no definite D call. CDR3 length: 15 residues. Germline V gene data show CDR1 as MGHRA and CDR2 as YSYEKL. The germline V and J ends were trimmed by 4 bases and 5 bases, with 18 bases remaining between them. The DNA for the CDR3 is TGCGCCAGCAGCCCCCAGAAGTACTCGGCGAACGAGCAGTACTTC. Encoded protein: CASSPQKYSANEQYF.

This chain links TRBV7-2 with TRBJ1-1; D gene unclear. The CDR3 runs 14 residues. V lost 5 bases and J lost 5, with 15 bases in between. CDR1 and CDR2 (germline): SGHTA, FQGNSA. The CDR3 nucleotides are TGTGCCAGCAGCGTTCGACCCGGTTTTACTGAAGCTTTCTTT. Amino acid sequence: CASSVRPGFTEAFF.

The chain carries TRBV4-2 and TRBJ1-2; TRBD1 matches at 7 bases. Germline CDR1 reads LGHNA; CDR2 reads YNFKEQ. This CDR3 is 15 amino acids long. V lost 4 bases to trimming and J lost 8 bases; unmatched junction nucleotides: 13. CDR3 nucleotide sequence: TGTGCCAGCAGCCCTCAATGGGAGGGGGCGAAAGGCTACACCTTC. Translation: CASSPQWEGAKGYTF.

The gene calls are TRBV9 and TRBJ1-1; D is unresolved. Looked up from germline, CDR1 is SGDLS and CDR2 is YYNGEE. CDR3 length equals 14 residues. Deletions cut 2 bases from V and 10 bases from J, with 18 bases between. CDR3 DNA sequence: TGTGCCAGCAGCGTTGTTCAGGCCGGGGATGGAGCTTTCTTT. Protein: CASSVVQAGDGAFF.

The chain is built from TRBV6-2 or TRBV6-3 and TRBJ1-5; D remains ambiguous. This CDR3 is built from 11 residues. Trimming left V 6 bases short and J 11 bases short, with 11 bases between. In germline, CDR1 is MNHEY, CDR2 SVGEGT. CDR3 sequence: CASSQGLTQHF. CDR3 nucleotides: TGTGCCAGCAGCCAAGGGTTAACCCAGCATTTT.

This chain links TRBV30 with TRBJ2-5, with 7 bases identical to TRBD2. The J segment lost 2 bases and the V segment lost 6 bases, leaving 9 bases of the junction unmatched. The CDR3 is 14 amino acids. Looked up from germline, CDR1 is GTSNPN and CDR2 is SVGIG (reference sequence). The DNA of the CDR3 is TGTGCCTGTACCTTTAAACTAGCGCAAGAGACCCAGTACTTC. The encoded protein is CACTFKLAQETQYF.

V gene TRBV28 combines with J gene TRBJ2-3, with TRBD2 as a possible D gene (6 bases). CDR3 length equals 15 residues. The V and J ends lost 2 bases and 2 bases respectively, with 11 bases between them. Germline-derived CDR1 and CDR2 are MDHEN and SYDVKM. CDR3 residues: CASSLVGLFTDTQYF. The CDR3 DNA is TGTGCCAGCAGTTTAGTGGGACTTTTCACAGATACGCAGTATTTT.

The chain has TRBV19 and TRBJ1-1; D unclear. Trimming took off 4 bases at V and 7 bases at J, with 13 bases between the two ends. Germline V gives CDR1 LNHDA, CDR2 SQIVND (reference sequence). The CDR3 spans 13 residues. CDR3 DNA: TGTGCCAGTAGTACCACTCGACGGTATGAAGCTTTCTTT. It translates to CASSTTRRYEAFF.

The chain employs TRBV9 and TRBJ1-3, with a possible D match to TRBD1 (5 bases). Germline values: CDR1 SGDLS, CDR2 YYNGEE. The V end lost 2 bases, the J end lost 3 bases, and 9 bases lay between the germline ends. This CDR3 comprises 14 residues. DNA of the CDR3: TGTGCCAGCAGCGTCGGGGACCTTGGAAACACCATATATTTT. Translating gives CASSVGDLGNTIYF.

The chain links TRBV5-6 to TRBJ2-7, with no clear D. V lost 4 bases, J lost 0 bases, and 8 bases lay in between. Germline V gene data show CDR1 as SGHDT and CDR2 as YYEEEE. CDR3 size: 13 residues. CDR3 in DNA: TGTGCCAGCAGCCCGGGCAGCTCCTACGAGCAGTACTTC. As protein: CASSPGSSYEQYF.

This sequence joins TRBV30 and TRBJ2-5; 10 bases are a match to TRBD2. The CDR3 runs to 17 residues. Per germline, CDR1 GTSNPN and CDR2 SVGIG (reference sequence). V shed 3 bases, J shed 4 bases, and the junction held 14 bases outside the gene matches. The CDR3, as DNA: TGTGCCTGGAGAAGAGGCGAAAGCGGGGGGGCCGTAGAGACCCAGTACTTC. This sequence encodes CAWRRGESGGAVETQYF.

This rearrangement joins TRBV6-6 to TRBJ2-3, with a tentative D call TRBD2 (6 bases). CDR1 and CDR2 from the germline V gene are MNHNY and SVGAGI (reference sequence). The germline V and J ends were trimmed by 5 bases and 5 bases, with 17 bases remaining between them. The CDR3 is 15 amino acids. In nucleotides, the CDR3 is TGTGCCAGCAGTCGATCTTGGGACTCCTTAGATACGCAGTATTTT. Translated, it gives CASSRSWDSLDTQYF.

The rearrangement uses TRBV5-1 and TRBJ1-2, with D unclear. Deletions cut 0 bases from V and 8 bases from J, with 11 bases between. Germline V gene data show CDR1 as SGHRS and CDR2 as YFSETQ. The CDR3 consists of 13 residues. The CDR3 DNA reads TGCGCCAGCAGCTTGGCCAACCGGTCCGGCTACACCTTC. The encoded protein is CASSLANRSGYTF.

This chain links TRBV5-6 with TRBJ1-3, with D possibly TRBD1 on 5 matching bases. Germline V gene lookup returns CDR1 SGHDT and CDR2 YYEEEE. With 2 bases removed from V and 2 bases from J, the gap between germline ends came to 8 bases. There are 14 residues in the CDR3. The CDR3 is CASSFLQAGNTIYF. The CDR3 nucleotides read TGTGCCAGCAGCTTTCTACAGGCTGGAAACACCATATATTTT.

The chain couples TRBV5-1 to TRBJ2-5; no clear D. The length of the CDR3 is 13 residues. With 4 bases removed from V and 1 base from J, the gap between germline ends came to 8 bases. Germline CDR1 SGHRS, CDR2 YFSETQ. The CDR3 region has the DNA TGCGCCAGCAGCCCCGGGTTCCAAGAGACCCAGTACTTC. This sequence encodes CASSPGFQETQYF.